Listed below are T cell receptor beta chains from one sample, sequenced in a study of CD8+CD57+ T cells in acquired aplastic anemia. TCRdb called the reads again in MiXCR, with one record for every CDR3 protein. Of hundreds of thousands of distinct CDR3 sequences listed, roughly 82% are singletons. The sample taken for sequencing was sorted CD4+, CD8+, or CD8+CD57+ T cells (not recorded which) from PBMCs. The receptors come from a human donor with aplastic anemia. The CDR3 runs from the conserved cysteine through the conserved F or W. D genes are given only for firm matches. Some rows mark clone size as missing; the rest say once, few, many or name a class of expanded clone.

clone_size: once
j_call: TRBJ2-3
d_call: .
v_call: TRBV9
cdr3_aa: CASSLAADTQSFYF
cdr3_nt: TGTGCCAGCAGCTTAGCGGCAGATACGCAGTCTTTTTATTTT

clone_size: .
j_call: TRBJ2-1
d_call: .
v_call: TRBV10-3
cdr3_aa: CAISSRDGPYNEQFF
cdr3_nt: TGTGCCATCAGCTCCCGGGACGGCCCCTACAATGAGCAGTTCTTC

clone_size: .
j_call: TRBJ1-1
d_call: TRBD1
v_call: TRBV5-8
cdr3_aa: CASSATGDTEAFF
cdr3_nt: TGTGCCAGCAGCGCGACAGGGGACACTGAAGCTTTCTTT

clone_size: once
j_call: TRBJ2-6
d_call: .
v_call: TRBV5-6
cdr3_aa: CASSAGTTGANVLTF
cdr3_nt: TGTGCCAGCAGCGCCGGGACAACTGGGGCCAACGTCCTGACTTTC

clone_size: .
j_call: TRBJ2-5
d_call: .
v_call: TRBV6-4
cdr3_aa: CASSRGKLYGQETQYF
cdr3_nt: TGTGCCAGCAGTAGAGGGAAGTTGTACGGGCAAGAGACCCAGTACTTC

clone_size: once
j_call: TRBJ1-1
d_call: .
v_call: TRBV11-2
cdr3_aa: CASSRGRGFGEALF
cdr3_nt: TGTGCCAGCAGCCGTGGAAGAGGGTTCGGTGAAGCTCTCTTT

clone_size: .
j_call: TRBJ2-1
d_call: .
v_call: TRBV15
cdr3_aa: CSVTGRDNSNEQFF
cdr3_nt: TGTAGCGTTACAGGGAGGGACAACTCCAATGAGCAGTTCTTC

clone_size: few
j_call: TRBJ2-1
d_call: .
v_call: TRBV24-1
cdr3_aa: CATSDFGQYNEQFF
cdr3_nt: TGTGCCACCAGTGATTTCGGACAGTACAATGAGCAGTTCTTC

clone_size: .
j_call: TRBJ1-1
d_call: .
v_call: TRBV7-9
cdr3_aa: CASSWQGKVGSAKFF
cdr3_nt: TGTGCCAGCAGCTGGCAGGGCAAAGTTGGTTCGGCCAAATTCTTT

clone_size: .
j_call: TRBJ1-2
d_call: .
v_call: TRBV19
cdr3_aa: CASSGGHTTYGYTF
cdr3_nt: TGTGCCAGTAGTGGAGGACACACGACCTATGGCTACACCTTC

clone_size: .
j_call: TRBJ2-3
d_call: .
v_call: TRBV19
cdr3_aa: CASTHRDGAMATPSF
cdr3_nt: .

clone_size: .
j_call: TRBJ2-6
d_call: .
v_call: TRBV2
cdr3_aa: CASSPPGSGANVLTF
cdr3_nt: TGTGCCAGCAGCCCCCCGGGTTCTGGGGCCAACGTCCTGACTTTC

clone_size: .
j_call: TRBJ2-5
d_call: TRBD2
v_call: TRBV7-9
cdr3_aa: CASSIRGGTGKLFF
cdr3_nt: TGTGCCAGCAGCATTCGGGGGGGCACCGGGAAGCTGTTTTTC

clone_size: .
j_call: TRBJ2-1
d_call: .
v_call: TRBV7-3
cdr3_aa: CASSWDSEAINEQFF
cdr3_nt: TGTGCCAGCAGCTGGGATAGCGAAGCCATCAATGAGCAGTTCTTC

clone_size: once
j_call: TRBJ2-3
d_call: .
v_call: TRBV7-6
cdr3_aa: CASSLARGPYREYF
cdr3_nt: TGTGCCAGCAGCTTAGCGAGGGGCCCCTATAGGGAGTACTTT

clone_size: .
j_call: TRBJ1-5
d_call: .
v_call: TRBV7-9
cdr3_aa: CAGRGARGNQHHGF
cdr3_nt: TGTGCCGGACGTGGGGCTAGGGGCAACCAGCACCACGGGTTT

clone_size: .
j_call: TRBJ2-3
d_call: TRBD2
v_call: TRBV7-2
cdr3_aa: CASGFAGAATQYF
cdr3_nt: TGTGCCAGCGGGTTCGCGGGAGCTGCTACGCAGTATTTT

clone_size: few
j_call: TRBJ2-1
d_call: TRBD2
v_call: TRBV27
cdr3_aa: CASSLGGGAFEQFF
cdr3_nt: TGTGCCAGCAGTTTGGGCGGGGGGGCGTTTGAGCAGTTCTTC

clone_size: .
j_call: TRBJ2-1
d_call: .
v_call: TRBV11-1
cdr3_aa: CASSVGVIHEQFF
cdr3_nt: TGTGCCAGCAGCGTAGGGGTGATACATGAGCAGTTCTTC

clone_size: .
j_call: TRBJ2-6
d_call: TRBD1
v_call: TRBV7-3
cdr3_aa: CATSMGKGAYEDNVLTF
cdr3_nt: TGTGCCACCAGCATGGGGAAGGGGGCCTATGAGGACAACGTCCTGACTTTC

clone_size: .
j_call: TRBJ2-5
d_call: .
v_call: TRBV7-3
cdr3_aa: CASGPRQLETTQYF
cdr3_nt: TGTGCCAGCGGCCCGAGGCAGTTGGAAACGACCCAGTACTTC

clone_size: many
j_call: TRBJ2-4
d_call: .
v_call: TRBV29-1
cdr3_aa: CSVVLSNIQYF
cdr3_nt: TGCAGCGTTGTTCTCTCAAACATTCAGTACTTC

clone_size: .
j_call: TRBJ2-3
d_call: TRBD2
v_call: TRBV10-3
cdr3_aa: CAISESTSGAHTDTQYF
cdr3_nt: TGTGCCATCAGTGAGTCAACTAGCGGTGCCCACACAGATACGCAGTATTTT

clone_size: .
j_call: TRBJ1-2
d_call: TRBD1
v_call: TRBV7-8
cdr3_aa: CASSLGGGGLEYGYTF
cdr3_nt: TGTGCCAGCAGCTTAGGGGGAGGGGGCTTGGAGTATGGCTACACCTTC

clone_size: .
j_call: TRBJ2-5
d_call: .
v_call: TRBV10-3
cdr3_aa: CASSYGGRSQETQYF
cdr3_nt: TGTGCCAGCAGTTACGGCGGACGGAGCCAAGAGACCCAGTACTTC

clone_size: .
j_call: TRBJ2-3
d_call: .
v_call: TRBV10-1
cdr3_aa: CASSEFAGSTDTQYF
cdr3_nt: TGCGCCAGCAGTGAGTTCGCGGGTAGCACAGATACGCAGTATTTT

clone_size: few
j_call: TRBJ2-3
d_call: TRBD2
v_call: TRBV9
cdr3_aa: CASSRGGSTDTQYF
cdr3_nt: TGTGCCAGCAGTCGGGGGGGCTCCACAGATACGCAGTATTTT

clone_size: .
j_call: TRBJ2-5
d_call: TRBD2
v_call: TRBV7-2
cdr3_aa: CASSLGLAGAETQYF
cdr3_nt: TGTGCCAGCAGCTTAGGACTAGCGGGGGCAGAGACCCAGTACTTC

clone_size: .
j_call: TRBJ2-1
d_call: TRBD2
v_call: TRBV10-3
cdr3_aa: CASSTRGEANNAEHF
cdr3_nt: TGTGCCAGCAGTACACGGGGGGAAGCCAACAATGCCGAGCACTTC

clone_size: .
j_call: TRBJ1-6
d_call: .
v_call: TRBV5-6
cdr3_aa: CASSLGESNSPLHF
cdr3_nt: TGTGCCAGCAGCTTGGGGGAGAGTAATTCACCCCTCCACTTT

clone_size: .
j_call: TRBJ2-7
d_call: .
v_call: TRBV7-9
cdr3_aa: CASSPLDGAYDEQYF
cdr3_nt: TGTGCCAGCAGCCCCCTCGACGGGGCGTATGACGAGCAGTACTTC

clone_size: many
j_call: TRBJ2-3
d_call: .
v_call: TRBV2
cdr3_aa: CASLDGGTDTQYF
cdr3_nt: TGTGCCAGCTTAGACGGAGGCACCGATACGCAGTATTTT

clone_size: .
j_call: TRBJ1-2
d_call: TRBD1
v_call: TRBV7-3
cdr3_aa: CASSYRGLDYGYTF
cdr3_nt: TGTGCCAGCAGCTACAGGGGCTTGGACTATGGCTACACCTTC

clone_size: .
j_call: TRBJ2-1
d_call: .
v_call: TRBV7-9
cdr3_aa: CASSLAGGAGTHDQFF
cdr3_nt: TGTGCCAGCAGCTTAGCGGGAGGTGCCGGTACGCATGATCAGTTCTTC

clone_size: .
j_call: TRBJ2-3
d_call: .
v_call: TRBV2
cdr3_aa: CASSYGGGPAPQYF
cdr3_nt: TGTGCCAGCAGCTACGGGGGAGGTCCCGCTCCGCAGTATTTT

clone_size: .
j_call: TRBJ2-3
d_call: TRBD2
v_call: TRBV7-9
cdr3_aa: CASSPAGGPATQDF
cdr3_nt: TGTGCCAGCAGCCCAGCGGGAGGTCCCGCTACGCAGGATTTT

clone_size: .
j_call: TRBJ2-3
d_call: .
v_call: TRBV11-3
cdr3_aa: CASSRQANGPDTQYF
cdr3_nt: TGTGCCAGCTCAAGACAGGCCAACGGCCCAGATACGCAGTATTTT

clone_size: .
j_call: TRBJ2-7
d_call: .
v_call: TRBV7-8
cdr3_aa: CASSLPGALLSQYYF
cdr3_nt: TGTGCCAGCAGCTTACCGGGAGCCCTCCTCTCGCAGTATTACTTC

clone_size: .
j_call: TRBJ1-2
d_call: .
v_call: TRBV24-1
cdr3_aa: CATSDGTSGGRDNYGYTF
cdr3_nt: TGTGCCACCAGTGATGGGACTAGCGGGGGGAGAGATAACTATGGCTACACCTTC

clone_size: .
j_call: TRBJ2-5
d_call: .
v_call: TRBV7-2
cdr3_aa: CASSWGSGSNYGYF
cdr3_nt: .

clone_size: .
j_call: TRBJ2-3
d_call: TRBD2
v_call: TRBV24-1
cdr3_aa: CATSSSGSPDAQYF
cdr3_nt: TGTGCCACCAGCTCTAGCGGGAGTCCCGATGCGCAGTATTTC

clone_size: few
j_call: TRBJ1-2
d_call: .
v_call: TRBV11-3
cdr3_aa: CASSVRDVEGAVDGYAF
cdr3_nt: TGCGCCAGCAGCGTACGCGATGTAGAGGGAGCGGTTGATGGCTACGCCTTC

clone_size: once
j_call: TRBJ2-1
d_call: TRBD1
v_call: TRBV7-3
cdr3_aa: CASARQGNDDQYF
cdr3_nt: TGTGCCAGCGCAAGACAGGGGAACGATGATCAATACTTC

clone_size: .
j_call: TRBJ2-1
d_call: .
v_call: TRBV7-9
cdr3_aa: CASSFPGSYGANVQFF
cdr3_nt: TGTGCCAGCAGCTTTCCGGGTAGCTACGGGGCCAACGTCCAGTTCTTC

clone_size: .
j_call: TRBJ2-6
d_call: .
v_call: TRBV7-3
cdr3_aa: CASTRQSNAVGHKVLTF
cdr3_nt: TGTGCCAGCACAAGACAGAGCAACGCCGTTGGGCACAAAGTCCTGACTTTC

clone_size: .
j_call: TRBJ2-7
d_call: .
v_call: TRBV6-1
cdr3_aa: CASSELSGEDYEQYF
cdr3_nt: TGTGCCAGCAGTGAATTGTCAGGTGAGGACTACGAGCAGTACTTC